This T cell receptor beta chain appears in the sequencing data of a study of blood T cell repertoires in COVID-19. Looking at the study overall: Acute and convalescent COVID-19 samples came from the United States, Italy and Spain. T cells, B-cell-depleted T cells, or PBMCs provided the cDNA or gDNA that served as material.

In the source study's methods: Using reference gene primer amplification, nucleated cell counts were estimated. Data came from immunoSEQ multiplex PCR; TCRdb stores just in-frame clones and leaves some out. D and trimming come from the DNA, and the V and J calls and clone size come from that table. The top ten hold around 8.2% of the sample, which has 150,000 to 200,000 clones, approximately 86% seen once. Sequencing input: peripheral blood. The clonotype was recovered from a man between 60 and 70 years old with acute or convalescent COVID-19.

CDR3: CASSPRDRGLNYGYTF. The CDR3 bases are TGTGCCAGCTCACCACGCGACAGGGGGCTGAACTATGGCTACACCTTC. The chain combines TRBV18 with TRBJ1-2, with 10 bases that match TRBD1. The junction had 4 bases not matched to a gene; V was cut back by 1 base and J by 2 bases. CDR1 is KGHSH and CDR2 is LQKENI in the germline V gene. This CDR3 region has 16 residues.